The sequence of this T cell receptor (beta chain) was determined in a study of T cell responses to AZD1222 COVID-19 vaccine. Overall study findings and caveats: Breadth and depth of Spike-specific TCRs rose after two AZD1222 doses. The donor group comprised mostly white British people and more females; the analysis possibly underestimated clonal diversity. Spike as a whole was targeted by vaccine-associated CD4 TCRs, dominant at 160-218 and 743-854.

Libraries were prepared by immunoSEQ multiplex PCR; TCRdb keeps only in-frame clonotypes and omits some of them. Of approximately 70,000 clones listed, about nine tenths were seen once; the top ten hold less than 12%. Regarding this clone: Its cognate antigen is unknown.

This specimen consisted of peripheral blood, obtained 28 days after the second dose of the MenACWY control vaccine. This clonotype originated in an adult who received the MenACWY meningococcal vaccine as a control.

CDR3 residues: CASSPREVARPQHF. The CDR3 nucleotides are TGTGCCAGCAGTCCCCGTGAGGTGGCACGGCCCCAGCATTTT. The V and J genes are TRBV28 and TRBJ1-5, with no clear D. V dropped 5 bases and J dropped 9 bases, with 17 bases sitting between them. CDR3 length: 14 residues. The germline V gene encodes CDR1 MDHEN and CDR2 SYDVKM.